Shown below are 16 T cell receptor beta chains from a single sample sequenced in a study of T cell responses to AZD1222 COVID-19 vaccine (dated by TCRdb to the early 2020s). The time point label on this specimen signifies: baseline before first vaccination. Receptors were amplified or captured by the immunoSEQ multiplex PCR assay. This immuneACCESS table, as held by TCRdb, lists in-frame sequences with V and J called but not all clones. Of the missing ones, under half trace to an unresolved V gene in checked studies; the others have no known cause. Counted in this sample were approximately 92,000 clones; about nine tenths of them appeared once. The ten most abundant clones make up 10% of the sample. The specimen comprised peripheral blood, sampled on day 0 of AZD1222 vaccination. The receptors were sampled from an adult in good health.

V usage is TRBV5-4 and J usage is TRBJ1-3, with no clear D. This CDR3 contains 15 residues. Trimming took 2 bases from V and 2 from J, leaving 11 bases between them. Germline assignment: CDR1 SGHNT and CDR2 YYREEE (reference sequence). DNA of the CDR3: TGTGCCAGCAGCTTAGGTAGCCCCACTGGAAACACCATATATTTT. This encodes CASSLGSPTGNTIYF.

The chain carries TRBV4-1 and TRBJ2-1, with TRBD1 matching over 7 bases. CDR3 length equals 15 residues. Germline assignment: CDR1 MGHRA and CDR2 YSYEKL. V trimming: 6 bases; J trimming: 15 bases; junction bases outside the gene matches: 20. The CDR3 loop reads CASSPDRASPRVRFF. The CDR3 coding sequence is TGCGCCAGCAGTCCCGACAGGGCAAGCCCCAGGGTGCGGTTCTTC.

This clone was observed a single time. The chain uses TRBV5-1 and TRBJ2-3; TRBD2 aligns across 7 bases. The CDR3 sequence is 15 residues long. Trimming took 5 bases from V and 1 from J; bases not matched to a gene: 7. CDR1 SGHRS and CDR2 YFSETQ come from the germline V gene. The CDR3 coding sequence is TGCGCCAGCAGAAGGGACTACCGAGGCACAGATACGCAGTATTTT. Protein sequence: CASRRDYRGTDTQYF.

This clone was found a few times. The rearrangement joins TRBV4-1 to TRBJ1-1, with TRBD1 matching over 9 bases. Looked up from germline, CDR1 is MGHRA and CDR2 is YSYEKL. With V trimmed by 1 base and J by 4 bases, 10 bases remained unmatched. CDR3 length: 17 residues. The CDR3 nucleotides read TGCGCCAGCAGCCAAGCCGGGACAGGGAGCTTGACCACTGAAGCTTTCTTT. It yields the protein CASSQAGTGSLTTEAFF.

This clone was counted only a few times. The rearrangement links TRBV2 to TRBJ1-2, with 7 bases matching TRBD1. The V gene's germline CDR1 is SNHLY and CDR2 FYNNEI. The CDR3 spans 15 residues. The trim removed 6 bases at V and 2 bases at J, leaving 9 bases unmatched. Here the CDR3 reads CASSIQGRANYGYTF. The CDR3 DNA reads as TGTGCCAGCAGCATACAGGGGCGGGCGAACTATGGCTACACCTTC. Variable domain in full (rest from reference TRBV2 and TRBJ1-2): EPEVTQTPSHQVTQMGQEVILRCVPISNHLYFYWYRQILGQKVEFLVSFYNNEISEKSEIFDDQFSVERPDGSNFTLKIRSTKLEDSAMYFCASSIQGRANYGYTFGSGTRLTVV.

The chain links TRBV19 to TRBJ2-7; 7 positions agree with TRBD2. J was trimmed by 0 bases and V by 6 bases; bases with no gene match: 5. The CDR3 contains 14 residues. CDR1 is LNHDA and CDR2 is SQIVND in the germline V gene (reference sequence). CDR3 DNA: TGTGCCAGTAGGCCGACTAGCTACTCCTACGAGCAGTACTTC. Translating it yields CASRPTSYSYEQYF.

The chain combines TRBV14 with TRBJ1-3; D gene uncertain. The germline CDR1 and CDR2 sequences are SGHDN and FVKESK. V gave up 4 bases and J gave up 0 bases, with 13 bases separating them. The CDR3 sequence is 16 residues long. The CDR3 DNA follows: TGTGCCAGCAGCCCGCGGTGGGTGAGCTCTGGAAACACCATATATTTT. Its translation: CASSPRWVSSGNTIYF. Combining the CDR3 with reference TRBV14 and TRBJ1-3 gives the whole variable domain EAGVTQFPSHSVIEKGQTVTLRCDPISGHDNLYWYRRVMGKEIKFLLHFVKESKQDESGMPNNRFLAERTGGTYSTLKVQPAELEDSGVYFCASSPRWVSSGNTIYFGEGSWLTVV.

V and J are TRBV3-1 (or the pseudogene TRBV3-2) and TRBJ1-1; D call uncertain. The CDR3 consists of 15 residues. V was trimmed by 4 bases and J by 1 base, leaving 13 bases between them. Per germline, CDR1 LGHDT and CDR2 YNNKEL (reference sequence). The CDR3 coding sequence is TGTGCCAGCAGCCTTGGTTCCCAGTCGAACACTGAAGCTTTCTTT. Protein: CASSLGSQSNTEAFF.

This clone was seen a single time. The CDR3, as DNA: TGTGCCAGCAGTGCCGGTCTGGCTAGCGGACAAGAGACCCAGTACTTC. This sequence encodes CASSAGLASGQETQYF. The rearrangement links TRBV6-1 to TRBJ2-5, with 7 bases fitting TRBD2. The CDR3 consists of 16 residues. Germline V CDR1 and CDR2: MNHNS, SASEGT. The junction had 10 bases not matched to a gene; V was cut back by 4 bases and J by 2 bases.

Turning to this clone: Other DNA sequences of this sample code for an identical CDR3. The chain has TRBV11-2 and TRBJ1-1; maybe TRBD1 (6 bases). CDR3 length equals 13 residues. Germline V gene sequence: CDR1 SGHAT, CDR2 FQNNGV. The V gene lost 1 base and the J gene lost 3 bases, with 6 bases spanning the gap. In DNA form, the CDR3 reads TGTGCCAGCAGCTTAGGGACAGACACTGAAGCTTTCTTT. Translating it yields CASSLGTDTEAFF.

CDR3 region: CASRPPLGRGANYGYTF. Written as DNA, the CDR3 is TGTGCCAGCAGACCCCCCCTGGGGAGGGGCGCTAACTATGGCTACACCTTC. This chain uses TRBV28 with TRBJ1-2, with a possible D match to TRBD1 (5 bases). The germline CDR1 and CDR2 sequences are MDHEN and SYDVKM. V gave up 6 bases and J gave up 0 bases, with 20 bases separating them. The CDR3 extends over 17 amino acids.

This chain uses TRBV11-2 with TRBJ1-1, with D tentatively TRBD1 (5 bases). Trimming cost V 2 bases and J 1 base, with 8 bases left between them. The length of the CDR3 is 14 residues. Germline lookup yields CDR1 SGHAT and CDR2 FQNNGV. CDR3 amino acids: CASSLWGENTEAFF. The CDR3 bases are TGTGCCAGCAGCTTATGGGGGGAGAACACTGAAGCTTTCTTT.

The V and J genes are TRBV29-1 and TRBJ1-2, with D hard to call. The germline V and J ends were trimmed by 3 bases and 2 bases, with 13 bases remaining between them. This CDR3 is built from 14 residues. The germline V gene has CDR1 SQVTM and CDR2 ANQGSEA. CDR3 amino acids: CSVDGMPTNYGYTF. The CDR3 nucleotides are TGCAGCGTTGACGGAATGCCCACAAACTATGGCTACACCTTC.

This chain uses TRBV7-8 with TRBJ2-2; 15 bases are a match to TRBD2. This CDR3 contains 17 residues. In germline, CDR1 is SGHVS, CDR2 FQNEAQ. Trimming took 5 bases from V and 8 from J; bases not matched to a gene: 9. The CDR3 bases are TGTGCCAGCAGCACCCGGACTAGCGGGAGGGCCGGGGGGGAGCTGTTTTTT. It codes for CASSTRTSGRAGGELFF.

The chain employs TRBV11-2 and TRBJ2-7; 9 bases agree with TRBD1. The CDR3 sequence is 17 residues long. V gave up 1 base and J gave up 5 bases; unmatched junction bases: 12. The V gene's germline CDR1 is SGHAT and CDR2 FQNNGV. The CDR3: CASSLAPRDRVSHEQYF. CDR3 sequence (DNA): TGTGCCAGCAGCTTAGCTCCCCGGGACAGGGTATCCCACGAGCAGTACTTC.

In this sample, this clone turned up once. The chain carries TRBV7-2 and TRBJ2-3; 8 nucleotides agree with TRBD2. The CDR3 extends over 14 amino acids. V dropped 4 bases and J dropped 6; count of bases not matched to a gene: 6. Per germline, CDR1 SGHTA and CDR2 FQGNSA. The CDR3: CASSSGGGWDTQYF. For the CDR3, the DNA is TGTGCCAGCAGCTCCGGGGGGGGATGGGATACGCAGTATTTT.